This T cell receptor beta chain was retrieved from a study of blood T cells in healthy people across ages. Worth noting for this clonotype: Its antigen is unknown.

This CDR3 is 23 amino acids long. Trimming took off 0 bases at V and 5 bases at J, with 38 bases between the two ends. Germline V lookup: CDR1 SGDLS, CDR2 YYNGEE. Whole-study findings and limits: Samples with more naive T cells showed higher observed beta diversity. A conclusive naive versus antigen-experienced comparison was prevented by the unsorted PBMCs. The fall in TCR beta diversity per million T cells was roughly linear with age.

With a J-beta primer mix and a sample-barcoded 5' primer, a second PCR ran about 6 to 11 cycles. Each of the samples gave a minimum of 3 million paired-end reads that contained CDR3. TCRdb reanalysed the 5' RACE reads using MiXCR and keeps one entry per CDR3 protein. The table has fewer than 950,000 distinct CDR3 sequences, roughly 50% seen once; the top ten hold about 38%. This chain connects TRBV9 to TRBJ1-2, with D hard to call. The source is a man older than 75 in good health. The specimen was blood. CDR3 DNA: TGTGCCAGCAGCGTAGAGGAGGGAGCCCACACAGATACGCAGTATCAAAGTAATTATGGCTACACCTTC. This encodes CASSVEEGAHTDTQYQSNYGYTF.